This entry lists 5 T cell receptor beta chains sequenced from one sample in a study of blood T cell repertoires in COVID-19. Method: immunoSEQ multiplex PCR; TCRdb's copy keeps in-frame clones and lacks some. The sample consists of over 200,000 clones, around 86% of them appearing once. Sequenced input: peripheral blood. These TCRs come from a man in his sixties who had recovered from COVID-19.

This chain joins TRBV5-1 and TRBJ1-4; D gene unclear. Per germline, CDR1 SGHRS and CDR2 YFSETQ. The CDR3 is 15 residues long. Trimming took 4 bases from V and 3 from J, leaving 13 bases between them. As DNA, the CDR3 is TGCGCCAGCAGCCCCAACCGAGGCGCTAATGAAAAACTGTTTTTT. Protein sequence: CASSPNRGANEKLFF.

CDR3 nucleotides: TGTGCCAGCAGCGTTAGCGGCGGGAAGCCTTCCAATGAGCAGTTCTTC. Its protein is CASSVSGGKPSNEQFF. The rearrangement uses TRBV9 and TRBJ2-1; D is possibly TRBD2 (6 bases). Between the trimmed V and J ends, which lost 2 bases and 6 bases, there was a span of 18 bases. The germline V gene encodes CDR1 SGDLS and CDR2 YYNGEE. The CDR3 covers 16 residues. The whole variable domain, filled in from reference TRBV9 and TRBJ2-1, reads DSGVTQTPKHLITATGQRVTLRCSPRSGDLSVYWYQQSLDQGLQFLIQYYNGEERAKGNILERFSAQQFPDLHSELNLSSLELGDSALYFCASSVSGGKPSNEQFFGPGTRLTVL.

In this sample, this clone turned up once. V is TRBV21-1 and J is TRBJ1-3; TRBD1 was called by the table and not checked on the DNA. TRBV21-1 is a pseudogene. The CDR3 runs 17 residues. CDR3 DNA: TGTGCCAGCAGCGCCTCAGGGGGCTTTTACTCTGGAAACACCATATATTTT. Its protein product is CASSASGGFYSGNTIYF.

This chain uses TRBV5-1 with TRBJ2-1; 8 nucleotides line up with TRBD2. The ends lost 3 bases at V and 7 bases at J; junction bases unmatched: 9. The CDR3 has 15 residues. The germline gives CDR1 SGHRS, CDR2 YFSETQ. The CDR3 spells CASSSPGLGRNEQFF. In DNA, the CDR3 is TGCGCCAGCAGCTCCCCGGGACTAGGAAGGAATGAGCAGTTCTTC.

This clone was recorded only once. The V gene is TRBV19, the J gene TRBJ1-5; the D gene is possibly TRBD1 (6 bases). CDR3 length: 14 amino acids. Trimming took 7 bases from V and 5 from J, leaving 15 bases between them. Germline loops: CDR1 LNHDA, CDR2 SQIVND (reference sequence). DNA of the CDR3: TGTGCCAGTACCTATTGGTCAGGGGATCAGCCCCAGCATTTT. Translating gives CASTYWSGDQPQHF.